This TCR beta chain comes out of a study of response to subunit inactivated influenza vaccine. This clonotype was counted a few times. No antigen is known for it. MiXCR was run by TCRdb on the RT-PCR reads, yielding one entry per CDR3 protein. The table includes around 530,000 distinct CDR3 sequences, roughly 12% detected once. General study findings and limits: The authors suggested that few new T cells are recruited per seasonal influenza vaccination.

The source was PBMCs from blood, collected on the day of vaccination. The receptor was isolated from a man aged 45-65 years who received an inactivated influenza vaccine.

The DNA for the CDR3 is TGCAGTGCTACGACCCTTAGCTCCTACAATGAGCAGTTCTTC. Its protein product is CSATTLSSYNEQFF. V usage is TRBV20-1 and J usage is TRBJ2-1; no definite D call. V was trimmed by 4 bases and J by 0 bases, leaving 10 bases between them. CDR1 and CDR2 (germline): DFQATT, SNEGSKA (reference sequence). The CDR3 loop spans 14 amino acids.